Listed below are T cell receptor beta chains from one sample, sequenced in a study of cytotoxic CD8 clonotypes in ibrutinib-treated CLL. Using immunoSEQ multiplex PCR, the repertoire was profiled, and TCRdb retains in-frame clones only, with some absent. The sample shows under 300,000 clones, under 80% of them seen only once. The sample here was PBMCs, taken after 24 months of ibrutinib treatment. Source of these receptors: a human donor with chronic lymphocytic leukemia. Each CDR3 is given with its conserved first and last residue. D genes are given only for firm matches. A row's size may be missing; if present it is once, few, many or a size class.

j_gene,d_gene,abundance,v_gene,CDR3nt,CDR3aa
TRBJ2-7,-,-,TRBV4-1,TGCGCCAGCAGCCAAGAGGACAGATCCAACTACGAGCAGTACTTC,CASSQEDRSNYEQYF
TRBJ2-1,TRBD2,-,TRBV27,TGTGCCAGCAGTTTATCGGGAGGGTATCGATACAATGAGCAGTTCTTC,CASSLSGGYRYNEQFF
TRBJ2-7,-,-,TRBV11-2,TGTGCCAGCAGCCTAGACGGGGTAAGGCAGTACTTC,CASSLDGVRQYF
TRBJ1-4,-,few,TRBV27,TGTGCCAGCAGTTTAAGAAAGGAAGCAACTAATGAAAAACTGTTTTTT,CASSLRKEATNEKLFF
TRBJ2-7,-,-,TRBV5-4,TGTGCCAGCAGCGACTCCTCGTGGGGTAACGAGCAGTACTTC,CASSDSSWGNEQYF
TRBJ2-5,-,-,TRBV7-7,TGTGCTAGCAGCGGCGGTGGGTGGCAAGAGACCCAGTACTTC,CASSGGGWQETQYF
TRBJ1-3,TRBD1,-,TRBV28,TGTGCCAGCAGTTTAGGTCGGCAGGGGGCGCGCACCATATATTTT,CASSLGRQGARTIYF
TRBJ2-1,-,-,TRBV7-6,TGTGCCAGCAGCTTCCGGACTCCCTACAATGAGCAGTTCTTC,CASSFRTPYNEQFF
TRBJ2-7,-,-,TRBV6-1,TGTGCCAGCAGTGAAGCTGGGGGAGCCTACGAGCAGTACTTC,CASSEAGGAYEQYF
TRBJ2-7,-,-,TRBV25-1,TGTGCCAGCAGTGTGGCAGGGCCTTTATACGAGCAGTACTTC,CASSVAGPLYEQYF
TRBJ2-5,-,-,TRBV29-1,TGCAGCGTTGGCGGGACGGGTAAAGAGACCCAGTACTTC,CSVGGTGKETQYF
TRBJ2-7,-,few,TRBV28,TGTGCCAGCAAAGGTTACGAGCAGTACTTC,CASKGYEQYF
TRBJ1-4,-,-,TRBV15,TGTGCCACCAGCAGTAACAGGGTAGCTAATGAAAAACTGTTTTTT,CATSSNRVANEKLFF
TRBJ2-7,TRBD2,-,TRBV9,TGTGCCAGCAGCGCCGGGACTAGCGGGAGTTTAACCATATACGAGCAGTACTTC,CASSAGTSGSLTIYEQYF
TRBJ2-1,-,-,TRBV27,TGTGCCAGCAGTTCGGGTCTCTCCTACAATGAGCAGTTCTTC,CASSSGLSYNEQFF
TRBJ1-1,TRBD1,-,TRBV20-1,TGCAGTGCTAGCCCGGACAGGGAAGCTTTCTTT,CSASPDREAFF
TRBJ1-1,-,-,TRBV6-1,TGTGCCAGCAGTGAAGCCAGGGTGTACGCTTTCTTT,CASSEARVYAFF
TRBJ2-5,TRBD2,-,TRBV7-3,TGTGCCAGCAGCCCGGGGCCGGGGGGAAAAGAGACCCAGTACTTC,CASSPGPGGKETQYF
TRBJ2-3,-,-,TRBV19,TGTGCCAGTAGTCCGGGGATTTTCACAGATACGCAGTATTTT,CASSPGIFTDTQYF